The rows below give T cell receptor beta chains drawn from one sample of a study of beta chain features in type 1 diabetes. Measured with immunoSEQ multiplex PCR; TCRdb has only the in-frame clones, and not every one. The data hold more than 250,000 clones, with roughly a quarter observed a single time. Sequencing was done on a sample of naive CD4+ T cells from blood. The receptor set was obtained from a woman aged 30 to 39 with type 1 diabetes. Each CDR3 is given without its conserved first and last residue.

TRBV6-6	TRBJ2-5	ASSYTGGDETQY
TRBV6-5	TRBJ2-7	ASSYILSGSYEQY
TRBV4-2	TRBJ2-1	ASSHPGAVEQF
TRBV28	TRBJ2-7	ASSGAGPSGSYEQY
TRBV6-5	TRBJ2-6	ASSSRRVTGANVLT
TRBV19	TRBJ2-5	ASSTTKATQETQY
TRBV20-1	TRBJ2-3	SAARDIVQY
TRBV5-4	TRBJ2-7	ASSESGWDEQY
TRBV5-1	TRBJ2-7	ASSERTGPLTYEQY
TRBV19	TRBJ2-7	ASSGQGGSEQY
TRBV5-8	TRBJ2-5	ASRYRGETQY
TRBV29-1	TRBJ1-1	SVGTVLNTEAF
TRBV27	TRBJ1-2	ASSLGPGQATNYGYT
TRBV5-1	TRBJ2-3	ASSLVLAGGTDTQY
TRBV6-6	TRBJ1-2	ASSPRGGHGYT
TRBV6-6	TRBJ2-7	ASSYGGIPYEQY
TRBV7-3	TRBJ2-7	ASSSGGPGNEQY
TRBV6-5	TRBJ1-5	ASSQGQINQPQH
TRBV5-1	TRBJ1-2	ASSLGQSYGYT
TRBV2	TRBJ2-7	ASRAQGRGYEQY
TRBV30	TRBJ1-4	AWRNAGVEKLF